Listed below are T cell receptor beta chains from one sample, sequenced in a study of Graves' ophthalmopathy and Graves' hyperthyroidism. TCRdb independently ran MiXCR on the multiplex PCR reads; one entry per CDR3 protein. The sample gives 350,000 to 400,000 distinct CDR3 sequences, 15% of which show up once; about 7% is in the top ten. Sequencing was carried out using peripheral blood. These receptors all come from a woman aged 18-29 years with stable Graves' hyperthyroidism. The CDR3 runs from the conserved cysteine through the conserved F or W. D genes are given only for firm matches. Size is stated for part of the rows, as once, few or many counts, or as a class when the clone is expanded.

j_gene	v_gene	d_gene	abundance	CDR3aa	CDR3nt
TRBJ1-2	TRBV6-2/TRBV6-3	TRBD1	many	CASSQAQGARYTF	TGTGCCAGCAGCCAGGCACAGGGGGCGCGATACACCTTC
TRBJ1-1	TRBV5-1	TRBD1	many	CASSADRGNTEAFF	TGCGCCAGCAGCGCGGACAGGGGAAACACTGAAGCTTTCTTT
TRBJ2-7	TRBV12-3/TRBV12-4	TRBD2	few	CASSPALLAGDSEQYF	TGTGCCAGCAGTCCCGCATTACTAGCGGGGGATAGCGAGCAGTACTTC
TRBJ1-5	TRBV6-2/TRBV6-3	.	many	CASLGRGGNQPQHF	TGTGCCAGCCTTGGCAGGGGTGGCAATCAGCCCCAGCATTTT
TRBJ2-7	TRBV12-3/TRBV12-4	.	many	CASSLLLGNYEQYF	TGTGCCAGCAGTTTACTCTTGGGGAACTACGAGCAGTACTTC
TRBJ1-6	TRBV6-1	TRBD1	.	CATRTGVSPLHF	TGTGCCACCCGGACAGGGGTGTCACCCCTCCACTTT
TRBJ1-2	TRBV5-4	.	few	CASSSPGVGYTF	TGTGCCAGCAGCTCCCCCGGGGTGGGCTACACCTTC
TRBJ1-1	TRBV9	.	few	CASSVVPEMNTEAFF	TGTGCCAGCAGCGTAGTACCGGAAATGAACACTGAAGCTTTCTTT
TRBJ2-5	TRBV6-1	.	many	CASSPDGGETQYF	TGTGCCAGCAGTCCGGACGGTGGAGAGACCCAGTACTTC
TRBJ1-1	TRBV6-1	TRBD1	many	CASSERRGRGNTEAFF	TGTGCCAGCAGTGAAAGGAGGGGGCGGGGGAACACTGAAGCTTTCTTT
TRBJ1-5	TRBV12-3/TRBV12-4	.	.	CASSLGAPNQPQHF	TGTGCCAGCAGTTTAGGGGCCCCCAATCAGCCCCAGCATTTT
TRBJ1-2	TRBV7-9	TRBD1	many	CASSASGGTNYGYTF	TGTGCCAGCAGCGCTTCAGGGGGCACAAACTATGGCTACACCTTC
TRBJ1-2	TRBV6-2/TRBV6-3	TRBD1	many	CASSPTGVYGYTF	TGTGCCAGCAGTCCGACAGGGGTCTATGGCTACACCTTC
TRBJ1-3	TRBV20-1	.	.	CSVWAGGSGNTIYF	TGCAGTGTCTGGGCCGGAGGCTCTGGAAACACCATATATTTT
TRBJ2-2	TRBV11-2	.	few	CASSRGVAGELFF	TGTGCCAGCAGCCGCGGGGTGGCCGGGGAGCTGTTTTTT
TRBJ2-7	TRBV3-1	TRBD1	many	CASSPVQGAGNEQYF	TGTGCCAGCAGCCCCGTGCAGGGGGCAGGGAACGAGCAGTACTTC
TRBJ1-6	TRBV4-1	.	.	CASSQDPPGDSPLHF	TGCGCCAGCAGCCAGGACCCTCCGGGGGATTCACCCCTCCACTTT
TRBJ1-5	TRBV6-2/TRBV6-3	.	many	CASNEQGQPQHF	TGTGCCAGCAATGAACAGGGTCAGCCCCAGCATTTT
TRBJ1-2	TRBV6-1	TRBD1	many	CASSEGVDRDYYGYTF	TGTGCCAGCAGTGAAGGGGTCGACAGGGACTACTATGGCTACACCTTC
TRBJ1-5	TRBV5-6	.	few	CASSGPRELQPQHF	TGTGCCAGCAGCGGACCCCGGGAGCTTCAGCCCCAGCATTTT
TRBJ2-2	TRBV11-2	.	few	CASSWGARTGELFF	TGTGCCAGCAGCTGGGGGGCTCGGACCGGGGAGCTGTTTTTT
TRBJ2-7	TRBV7-2	TRBD1	.	CASSSGTGGSYEQYF	TGCGCCAGCAGCTCCGGGACAGGGGGCTCCTACGAGCAGTACTTC
TRBJ1-6	TRBV11-3	.	many	CASSLNGQGGSPLHF	TGTGCCAGCAGCTTAAATGGACAAGGAGGTTCACCCCTCCACTTT
TRBJ1-2	TRBV5-1	TRBD1	many	CASSLETGGTNYGYTF	TGCGCCAGCAGCTTGGAAACAGGGGGGACCAACTATGGCTACACCTTC
TRBJ2-7	TRBV15	.	many	CATSRVGVGSPTYEQYF	TGTGCCACCAGCAGAGTAGGCGTGGGATCCCCTACCTACGAGCAGTACTTC
TRBJ2-5	TRBV7-3	.	.	CASSLERSQRGETQYF	TGTGCCAGCAGCTTAGAACGGTCTCAGAGGGGTGAGACCCAGTACTTC
TRBJ2-2	TRBV9	.	many	CASSVDTGELFF	TGTGCCAGCAGCGTGGACACCGGGGAGCTGTTTTTT
TRBJ2-2	TRBV20-1	TRBD2	many	CSARDERVVAGGTGELFF	TGCAGTGCTAGAGATGAGCGGGTAGTAGCGGGGGGGACCGGGGAGCTGTTTTTT
TRBJ1-1	TRBV20-1	.	many	CSARDRASSNTEAFF	TGCAGTGCTAGAGATCGAGCATCGTCGAACACTGAAGCTTTCTTT
TRBJ2-7	TRBV27	.	many	CASSFTAYYEQYF	TGTGCCAGCAGTTTTACAGCATACTACGAGCAGTACTTC
TRBJ1-6	TRBV7-2	.	.	CASSPGPLRPLHF	TGTGCCAGCAGCCCAGGACCCCTACGACCCCTCCACTTT
TRBJ2-7	TRBV7-2	TRBD1	.	CASSTTGGAISEQYF	TGTGCCAGCAGCACGACAGGGGGCGCAATTTCCGAGCAGTACTTC
TRBJ2-5	TRBV6-1	TRBD1	many	CASSETGVRETQYF	TGTGCCAGCAGTGAAACAGGGGTACGAGAGACCCAGTACTTC
TRBJ1-6	TRBV25-1	TRBD1	many	CASSEPGQGDSPLHF	TGTGCCAGCAGTGAACCGGGACAGGGCGATTCACCCCTCCACTTT
TRBJ2-5	TRBV5-1	.	many	CASKGGDQETQYF	TGCGCCAGCAAAGGCGGAGACCAAGAGACCCAGTACTTC
TRBJ1-3	TRBV11-2	.	few	CASSSQGGFGNTIYF	TGTGCCAGCAGCTCCCAAGGAGGGTTTGGAAACACCATATATTTT
TRBJ2-7	TRBV10-1	TRBD2	.	CASSDHRGGCQYF	TGCGCCAGCAGTGACCATCGGGGGGGCTGTCAGTACTTC
TRBJ2-4	TRBV12-3/TRBV12-4	.	few	CASSFYGGRGLAKNIQYF	TGTGCCAGCAGTTTTTACGGGGGGCGAGGGTTAGCCAAAAACATTCAGTACTTC
TRBJ1-1	TRBV20-1	.	many	CSARRGATEAFF	TGCAGTGCTAGAAGGGGTGCCACTGAAGCTTTCTTT
TRBJ2-7	TRBV5-1	TRBD1	many	CASRRDRITYEQYF	TGCGCCAGCAGAAGGGACAGAATTACCTACGAGCAGTACTTC
TRBJ1-5	TRBV6-1	TRBD1	.	CASRDRQGKRNQPQHF	TGTGCCAGCAGGGACCGACAGGGTAAGAGGAATCAGCCCCAGCATTTT
TRBJ2-7	TRBV24-1	.	many	CATSGSREGAYEQYF	TGTGCCACCAGTGGGTCACGAGAGGGGGCCTACGAGCAGTACTTC